This TCR beta chain was recovered during a study of beta chain features in type 1 diabetes. Overall study context: Healthy donors and patients showed comparable age, gender and cell yields.

This clone was detected only a few times. Antigen unknown. General study results and limits: Fewer insertions but more deletions were seen at VDJ junctions in type 1 diabetes patients.

The CDR3 contains 15 residues. Per the germline V gene, CDR1 is MDHEN and CDR2 is SYDVKM. V lost 6 bases and J lost 2, with 15 bases in between. CD4+ naive, central memory, regulatory and stem cell-like memory cells were sorted via CD45RO/CCR7/CD25/CD127/CD95/CD27. Of the isolated RNA, all was reverse transcribed, and so the sequenced material was expressed TCRB transcripts. Sequencing was performed with immunoSEQ multiplex PCR; in TCRdb, only in-frame clones are kept and a portion is missing. Of almost 350,000 clones listed, 6.5% to 10% are singletons. This receptor was taken from a woman between 18 and 29 years old in good health. V gene TRBV28 combines with J gene TRBJ2-3; no firm D call. The specimen sequenced was central memory CD4+ T cells from blood. The CDR3 bases are TGTGCCAGCAGCCTGTATCGGCAGTACACAGATACGCAGTATTTT. This translates into CASSLYRQYTDTQYF. The whole variable domain, filled in from reference TRBV28 and TRBJ2-3, reads DVKVTQSSRYLVKRTGEKVFLECVQDMDHENMFWYRQDPGLGLRLIYFSYDVKMKEKGDIPEGYSVSREKKERFSLILESASTNQTSMYLCASSLYRQYTDTQYFGPGTRLTVL.